This T cell receptor beta chain was obtained from a study of graft-versus-host responses after intestinal transplantation (dated by TCRdb to the early 2020s). Describing the broader study: The transplants that recipients received were multivisceral, liver-intestinal, or isolated intestinal. To identify alloreactive clones, pre-transplant mixed lymphocyte reaction products were sequenced and then compared with unstimulated pre-transplant donor and recipient T cells. After intestinal transplantation, graft-versus-host and host-versus-graft alloreactive T cell clones were followed in the graft, circulation and bone marrow using bulk TCR-beta CDR3 sequencing. The cohort enrolled around 23 intestinal transplant recipients including one retransplant, and 3 patients lacking pretransplant specimens were excluded. Every recipient was given anti-thymocyte globulin induction, followed by around three years of maintenance tacrolimus and steroids. A peak of at least 4% donor T cells among recipient peripheral blood mononuclear cells was the definition used for donor T cell macrochimerism. Samples from a few later patients were sequenced in-house on an Illumina MiSeq with MiXCR processing rather than by the commercial service.

The paper's findings and limits, for the study overall: The relatively low number and heterogeneity of intestinal transplant patients limited the conclusions. Patients with donor T cell macrochimerism had high GvH to HvG T cell clonal ratios in their allografts. GvH clones turned up in recipient bone marrow, with some appearing earlier in ileal mucosa or blood, a pattern consistent with an intestinal mucosal origin. Early after transplant, declines in HvG clones were associated with peak levels of circulating GvH clones.

The library was made by the immunoSEQ multiplex PCR assay. For most patients, genomic DNA was isolated with the Qiagen DNeasy Blood and Tissue Kit and shipped frozen to Adaptive Biotechnologies for TCR sequencing. For most patients, genomic DNA was subjected to high-throughput TCR-beta CDR3 sequencing by Adaptive Biotechnologies. The original pipeline was this. Adaptive's ImmunoSEQ software supplied the TCR sequencing data for roughly 17 patients, while MiXCR and VDJtools were used to process three other patients. To correct CD4 versus CD8 sorting errors, sequences present in both subsets at a frequency ratio below 5:1 were removed. CDR3 nucleotide sequences shared between donor and recipient were removed because their origin could not be assigned. To be classed as alloreactive, a clone needed at least 2-fold expansion over unstimulated cells and a minimum CFSE-low frequency of 0.002% (template counts) or 0.001% (read counts). Clones detected in sequenced pre-transplant spleen, lymph node, or MLR CFSE-low populations of the donor or recipient were defined as mappable. Cumulative frequency of alloreactive clones was calculated as a percentage of all sequences weighted by copy number. TCRdb limited this immuneACCESS table to in-frame rearrangements with V and J called. A share of clones is missing; checked studies link under half to unresolved V genes, and the rest is unexplained. That table is the source of V, J and clone size, and D and trimming were worked out from the DNA. The sample table contains about 89,000 clones; only one count was recorded for around 91% of them. The ten most abundant clones make up over 0.095% of the sample.

As concerns this clone: This receptor's antigen is unknown. No clone much larger than this one lies a single base away; base qualities are absent.

The sample's time point, from its label and the paper: cells obtained before transplantation from donor or recipient. CD3+CD4+ and CD3+CD8+ populations were FACS-sorted from unstimulated pre-transplant donor and recipient cells taken from spleen or lymph nodes. The sequencing used unstimulated CD4+ T cells sorted from spleen or lymph node cells, collected before intestinal transplant. The clonotype comes from a human donor who received an intestinal transplant.

The CDR3 loop reads CASSAKSGGRTDTQYF. The DNA is TGTGCCAGCAGCGCAAAATCAGGGGGCCGGACAGATACGCAGTATTTT. Here the chain combines TRBV9 and TRBJ2-3, with TRBD1 matching 8 junction bases. V trim: 3 bases; J trim: 3 bases; unmatched bases: 9. The germline V gene supplies CDR1 SGDLS and CDR2 YYNGEE. From the cysteine up to the phenylalanine, the CDR3 has a length of 16 residues. Here the CDR3 DNA is all that survives: 48 bases in frame from base 1. Reference TRBV9 and TRBJ2-3 genes cover what lies past the CDR3, so the full variable domain is DSGVTQTPKHLITATGQRVTLRCSPRSGDLSVYWYQQSLDQGLQFLIQYYNGEERAKGNILERFSAQQFPDLHSELNLSSLELGDSALYFCASSAKSGGRTDTQYFGPGTRLTVL.